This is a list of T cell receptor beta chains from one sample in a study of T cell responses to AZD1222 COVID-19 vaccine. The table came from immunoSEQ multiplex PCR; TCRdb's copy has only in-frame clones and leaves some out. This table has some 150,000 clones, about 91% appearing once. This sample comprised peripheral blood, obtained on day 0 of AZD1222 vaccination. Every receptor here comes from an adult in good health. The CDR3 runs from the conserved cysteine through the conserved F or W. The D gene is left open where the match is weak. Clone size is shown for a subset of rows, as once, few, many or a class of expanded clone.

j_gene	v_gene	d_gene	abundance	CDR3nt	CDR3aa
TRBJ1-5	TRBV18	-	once	TGTGCCAGCTCACCAGGGGGCGTCCAGCCCCAGCATTTT	CASSPGGVQPQHF
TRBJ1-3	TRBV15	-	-	TGTGCCACCAGCAGTGGGGCAGTTGGAAACACCATATATTTT	CATSSGAVGNTIYF
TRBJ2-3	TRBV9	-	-	TGTGCCAGCGGAGGGACTCTGGGATTCACAGATACGCAGTATTTT	CASGGTLGFTDTQYF
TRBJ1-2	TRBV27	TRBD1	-	TGTGCCAGCAGTTTGGGAATAAATCAGGGGGGCTATGGCTACACCTTC	CASSLGINQGGYGYTF
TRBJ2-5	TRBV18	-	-	TGTGCCAGCTCACCACCTAACCACCAAGAGACCCAGTACTTC	CASSPPNHQETQYF
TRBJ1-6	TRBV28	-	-	TGTGCCAGCAGTTTACGGCTTAGTAATTCACCCCTCCACTTT	CASSLRLSNSPLHF
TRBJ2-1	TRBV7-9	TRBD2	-	TGTGCCAGCAGCTTAGAGAGCCTAGCGGGAGCCAATGAGCAGTTCTTC	CASSLESLAGANEQFF
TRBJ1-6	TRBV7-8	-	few	TGTGCCAGCAGCCAAGGACAGTCAAATTCACCCCTCCACTTT	CASSQGQSNSPLHF
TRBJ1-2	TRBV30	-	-	TGTGCCTGGAGTGCAAGGCTCTATGGCTACACCTTC	CAWSARLYGYTF
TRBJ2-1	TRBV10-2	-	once	TGCGCCAGCAGTGAGTACAGGGAAAGCAATGAGCAGTTCTTC	CASSEYRESNEQFF
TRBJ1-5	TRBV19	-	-	TGTGCCAGTAGTATTGCGGGAGGGCAGCCCCAGCATTTT	CASSIAGGQPQHF
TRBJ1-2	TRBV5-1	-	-	TGCGCCAGCAGCTTGGACCTAACAGGGACGCAGATCTATGGCTACACCTTC	CASSLDLTGTQIYGYTF
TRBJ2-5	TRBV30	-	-	TGTGCCTGGAGTGGGTTAGCGGAGCGTACGTGGGAGACCCAGTACTTC	CAWSGLAERTWETQYF
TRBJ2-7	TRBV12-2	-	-	TGTGCAAGTCGCCCCCCGGGAGGACCCTACGAGCAGTACTTC	CASRPPGGPYEQYF
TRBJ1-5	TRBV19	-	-	TGTGCCAGTACCGCCTTAGGGAGCAATCAGCCCCAGCATTTT	CASTALGSNQPQHF
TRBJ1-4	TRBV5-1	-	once	TGCGCCAGCAGCGCCGGGACGGATGAAAAACTGTTTTTT	CASSAGTDEKLFF
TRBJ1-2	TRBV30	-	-	TGTGCCTGGAGACGTGACATCCAGCACTATGGCTACACCTTC	CAWRRDIQHYGYTF
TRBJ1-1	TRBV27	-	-	TGTGCCAGCGGGATACAGGGAAACACTGAAGCTTTCTTT	CASGIQGNTEAFF
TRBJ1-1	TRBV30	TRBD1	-	TGTGCCTGGAGTGCACAGGGGATTGAAGCTTTCTTT	CAWSAQGIEAFF
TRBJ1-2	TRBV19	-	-	TGTGCCAGTAGGGGACGAACAGGATCCCGCAGTTATGGCTACACCTTC	CASRGRTGSRSYGYTF
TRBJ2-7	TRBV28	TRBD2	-	TGTGCCAGCAGGATGGGGGGAAGCGGGAACTACGAGCAGTACTTC	CASRMGGSGNYEQYF
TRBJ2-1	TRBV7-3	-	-	TGTGCCAGCGCCGAACAAAACGTAAACGAGCAGTTCTTC	CASAEQNVNEQFF
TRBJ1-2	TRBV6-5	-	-	TGTGCCAGCAGTTACAATATGTGGACTTATGGCTACACCTTC	CASSYNMWTYGYTF
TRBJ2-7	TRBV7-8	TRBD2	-	TGTGCCAGCAGCTTAGCGTTATCCAGCGGGGCACTCTACGAGCAGTACTTC	CASSLALSSGALYEQYF
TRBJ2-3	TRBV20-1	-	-	TGCAGTGCTACGACTAAAGATACGCAGTATTTT	CSATTKDTQYF
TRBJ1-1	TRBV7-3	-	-	TGTGCCAGCAGCTTAGGTGGGGTTGGGGTGGTGGGGAACACTGAAGCTTTCTTT	CASSLGGVGVVGNTEAFF
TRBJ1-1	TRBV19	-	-	TGTGCCAGTAGCGGACTACGGGGGAACACTGAAGCTTTCTTT	CASSGLRGNTEAFF
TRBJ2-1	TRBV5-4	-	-	TGTGCCAGCAGCTTGGCCCGGAGTGAGCAGTTCTTC	CASSLARSEQFF
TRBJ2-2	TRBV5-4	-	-	TGTGCCAGCACCCTTAGCCAAAGCTCCGGGGAGCTGTTTTTT	CASTLSQSSGELFF
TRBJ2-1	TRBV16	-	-	TGTGCCAGCAGCCAATATTTGGGTTCGCGGAGCTCCTACAATGAGCAGTTCTTC	CASSQYLGSRSSYNEQFF
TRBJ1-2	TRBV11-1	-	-	TGTGCCAGCAGCGGGCAGGGGTACGGCTACACCTTC	CASSGQGYGYTF
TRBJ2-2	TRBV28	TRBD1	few	TGTGCCAGCAGTTTCGGGACAGGGGGCTTGGAAAACACCGGGGAGCTGTTTTTT	CASSFGTGGLENTGELFF
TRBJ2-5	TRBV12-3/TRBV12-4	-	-	TGTGCCAGCAGTTTACTGCGAGAGACCCAGTACTTC	CASSLLRETQYF
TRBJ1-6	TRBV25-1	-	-	TGTGCCAGCGCTGGAGGGGGTGATAATTCACCCCTCCACTTT	CASAGGGDNSPLHF
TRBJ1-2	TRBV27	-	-	TGTGCCAGCAGTTTATACGGCGTGGGCTATGGCTACACCTTC	CASSLYGVGYGYTF
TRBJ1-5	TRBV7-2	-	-	TGTGCCAGCAGCTTATTGGGGGGCAATCAGCCCCAGCATTTT	CASSLLGGNQPQHF
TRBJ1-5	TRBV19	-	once	TGTGCCAGTAGTATAGCCGACAGATTCAATCAGCCCCAGCATTTT	CASSIADRFNQPQHF
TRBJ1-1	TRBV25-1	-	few	TGTGCCAGCAGCCCAAGAGGGTCTGAAGCTTTCTTT	CASSPRGSEAFF
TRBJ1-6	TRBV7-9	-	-	TGTGCCAGCAACCCCGCGGGAAAGGATAATTCACCCCTCCACTTT	CASNPAGKDNSPLHF
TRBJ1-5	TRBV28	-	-	TGTGCCAGCAGTCCCCCCCGGGGGGGGCCAAACAATCAGCCCCAGCATTTT	CASSPPRGGPNNQPQHF
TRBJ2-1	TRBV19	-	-	TGTGCCAGTAGTATAATCCCATCTAATGAGCAGTTCTTC	CASSIIPSNEQFF
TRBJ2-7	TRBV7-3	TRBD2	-	TGTGCCAGCAGCCTCCTCGCTAGCGGGAGTTACGAGCAGTACTTC	CASSLLASGSYEQYF
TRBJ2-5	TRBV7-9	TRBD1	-	TGTGCCAGCAGCCCATCCGGGACAGGCCTCCAAGAGACCCAGTACTTC	CASSPSGTGLQETQYF
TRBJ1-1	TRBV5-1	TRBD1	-	TGCGCCAGCAGCTGGAGGACAGGTATGAACACTGAAGCTTTCTTT	CASSWRTGMNTEAFF
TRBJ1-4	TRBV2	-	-	TGTGCCAGCAGTGAAGGGGTTAAACTGTTTTTT	CASSEGVKLFF